What follows is one T cell receptor beta chain and its context. Its antigen target is currently unknown. One junction end disagrees with the germline gene, perhaps due to a read error. These data come from a study of molecular identifiers for immune sequencing clone quantification (dated by TCRdb to the late 2010s). A note on the overall study: For a replicate experiment, RNA from roughly 20,000 or 100,000 naive CD8 T cells was divided into five aliquots, and four of the five aliquots were sequenced. This methods study benchmarked molecular-identifier clustering-based TCR repertoire sequencing (MIDCIRS) and TCR RNA copy counting, using CD8 T cells to do so.

Library creation used PCR. The sequencer was an Illumina HiSeq 4000. Bulk TCR libraries were made following a previously described method, with the TCR primers given in Table S5. The Qiagen AllPrep DNA/RNA kit was used to purify total RNA. Before analysis, reads from multiple sequencing runs of the same library were pooled. Turning to the authors' computational methods: Reads were retained only if their TCR constant sequence matched exactly, and those retained reads were trimmed to 150 nt and grouped according to their 12-nt molecular barcodes. Reads within each barcode group were sub-clustered using a 15% Levenshtein threshold, and quality-weighted consensus sequences were constructed for each RNA molecule. Non-functional sequences were excluded, and lower-count sequences lying one edit away from another sequence were also excluded. Based on fitting two negative binomial distributions, any barcode sub-cluster with under 20% of the maximum read count was discarded. In TCRdb, the public reads were trimmed at Q25 with fastp and aligned with MiXCR, with productive beta chains retained. Under each unique CDR3 protein, matching rows form one entry showing the most common genes and DNA. The V and J calls reflect TCRdb's pipeline rather than the authors' work. The sample table records 40,000 to 45,000 distinct CDR3 sequences; around 21% of these occur just once. Jointly, the top ten make up less than 1.2% of the sample.

The germline V gene specifies SGDLS as CDR1 and YYNGEE as CDR2. Counted from cysteine to phenylalanine, this CDR3 has 15 amino acids. Here the CDR3 DNA is all that survives: 45 bases in frame from base 1. Results and caveats for the whole study, not just this receptor: The naive libraries included spiked-in Jurkat TCR RNA (10 copies' worth), and this Jurkat TCR RNA is not part of the donor repertoire. Even against a background of 750,000 to 1,000,000 naive CD8 T cells, spiked-in Jurkat TCR RNA amounting to a single cell's worth was reported to be detectable. Identical TCR molecules sharing a barcode could cause highly expanded clone sizes to be underestimated. Modeling estimated about 3.3 recovered TCR RNA copies per cell, compared with roughly 10 by digital PCR, which implies 30% to 35% capture efficiency. In CMV-specific effector cells, over 99% of molecules were held by clones above 20 RNA copies, whereas under 1% of molecules were held by such clones in naive cells. When barcode sub-clustering was left out, chimeric consensus sequences inflated TCR diversity, with chimeras reaching as high as 47%.

Libraries of naive CD8 T cells were built from anywhere between roughly 20,000 and 1,100,000 sorted cells, with 10%, 30% or 50% of the purified RNA used. Naive CD8 T cells, defined as CD8+CD4-CCR7+CD45RA+, were FACS-sorted into RLT Plus buffer on a BD FACSAria II. Detection sensitivity was tested by spiking Jurkat RNA equal to around 11 TCR copies' worth into samples containing 20,000-1,000,000 naive CD8 T cells. Enrichment of CD8 T cells was performed with RosetteSep CD8+ T Cell Enrichment Cocktail and Ficoll-Paque, after which ACK red cell lysis was carried out. The sequence was obtained from a human donor in good health. Some libraries in this study had Jurkat cell RNA spiked in. The chain is made from TRBV9 and TRBJ2-7; 7 middle bases align to TRBD2. Sequences were obtained from naive CD8+ T cells from blood, with Jurkat cell RNA spiked in. Sample cell subset or site, as interpreted from the label and publication: FACS-sorted CD8+CD4-CCR7+CD45RA+ naive T cells. The DNA sequence is given as TGTGCCAGCAGCGTAGACGGGGGGAGTTCCTACGAACAGTACTTC. Translated, it reads CASSVDGGSSYEQYF.